These 2 T cell receptor beta chains came from one sample sequenced in a study of OX40 agonist ivuxolimab in advanced cancers. Here immunoSEQ multiplex PCR was the method, and the copy in TCRdb shows in-frame clones only, minus some. Of 34,000 or so clones in the sample, about 86% were seen once. The sequencing used CD4+ or CD8+ T cells sorted from blood, collected in a trial of the OX40 agonist ivuxolimab. These receptors were taken from an adult with an advanced solid tumor such as melanoma, head and neck, liver or kidney cancer.

Only one count was recorded for this clone. J is TRBJ1-6 and V is TRBV30; no clear D. This CDR3 region has 13 residues. The V gene's germline CDR1 is GTSNPN and CDR2 SVGIG (reference sequence). Deletions cut 1 base from V and 3 bases from J, with 4 bases between. Written as DNA, the CDR3 is TGTGCCTGGAGTGGGAACTATAATTCACCCCTCCACTTT. Protein product: CAWSGNYNSPLHF.

V is TRBV11-2 and J is TRBJ2-1; 8 nucleotides agree with TRBD2. This CDR3 comprises 20 residues. Germline V gene lookup returns CDR1 SGHAT and CDR2 FQNNGV. Trimming took 0 bases from V and 0 from J; bases not matched to a gene: 13. The CDR3 protein is CASSLDRGGRGISSYNEQFF. The DNA of the CDR3 is TGTGCCAGCAGCTTAGATCGGGGGGGGCGCGGAATTTCCTCCTACAATGAGCAGTTCTTC.